The rows below give T cell receptor beta chains drawn from one sample of a study of CD8 T cells in ankylosing spondylitis. TCRdb analysed the 5' RACE reads with MiXCR anew, one entry per CDR3 protein. Of 350,000 or so distinct CDR3 sequences detected, around a tenth appear once; the ten largest clones hold around 8.4%. Sequencing input: blood, either unsorted or a sorted T cell fraction (not recorded which). The receptors come from a female donor with ankylosing spondylitis or in good health (not recorded which). The CDR3 runs from the conserved cysteine through the conserved F or W. The D gene is left open where the match is weak. Clone size is shown for a subset of rows, as once, few, many or a class of expanded clone.

D	J	V	size	DNA	CDR3
TRBD2	TRBJ2-7	TRBV5-4	many	TGTGCCAGCAGCTCCGGGACTAACATACATCGTCCCCTCTCCTACGAGCAGTACTTC	CASSSGTNIHRPLSYEQYF
TRBD2	TRBJ2-5	TRBV7-8	few	TGTGCCAGCAGCTTCGGGACTAGCGGGGCGAACCAAGAGACCCAGTACTTC	CASSFGTSGANQETQYF
TRBD1	TRBJ2-2	TRBV5-1	many	TGCGCCAGCAGCGTCCAACCCGCGGACAGGGGAGACACCGGGGAGCTGTTTTTT	CASSVQPADRGDTGELFF
TRBD1	TRBJ2-3	TRBV5-1	many	TGCGCCAGCAGCTTGGACCGGGACAGGTTCACAGATACGCAGTATTTT	CASSLDRDRFTDTQYF
TRBD1	TRBJ2-5	TRBV29-1	many	TGCAGCGTTGACTCTGGGACAGGGAGGGGAGAGACCCAGTACTTC	CSVDSGTGRGETQYF
NA	TRBJ1-5	TRBV12-3/TRBV12-4	NA	TGTGCCAGCAGCAAGGACCAGAGTACAGTCAGGAGCAATCAGCCCCAGCATTTT	CASSKDQSTVRSNQPQHF
TRBD2	TRBJ2-3	TRBV6-1	NA	TGTGCCAGCAGTGAAACCGGGAGGGCCGGAGATACGCAGTATTTT	CASSETGRAGDTQYF
TRBD1	TRBJ1-5	TRBV23-1	NA	TGCGCCAGCAGTTCTTACCGACAGGGGCCCGGGGGCAGGCAGCCCCAGCATTTT	CASSSYRQGPGGRQPQHF
TRBD1	TRBJ2-2	TRBV11-2	many	TGTGCCAGCATACCTCGCTCTGGGACAGGGATCGGCTACCCGGGAGCCGGGGAGCTGTTTTTT	CASIPRSGTGIGYPGAGELFF
NA	TRBJ1-1	TRBV5-1	NA	TGCGCCAGCCCCTGGCCCGACAGGAACACTGAAGCTTTCTTT	CASPWPDRNTEAFF
TRBD2	TRBJ2-5	TRBV28	many	TGTGCCAGCAGTTTGGGCGGGAGGACCCAGTACTTC	CASSLGGRTQYF
NA	TRBJ1-1	TRBV9	many	TGTGCCAGCAGCGCCGGGGCCGTCCCCATGAACACTGAAGCTTTCTTT	CASSAGAVPMNTEAFF
TRBD1	TRBJ2-5	TRBV12-3/TRBV12-4	NA	TGTGCCAGCAGGGGACAGGGCCAGGTACCGCAGTACTTC	CASRGQGQVPQYF
NA	TRBJ2-7	TRBV6-2/TRBV6-3	many	TGTGCCAGCAGTTACCCCGACGGCTCCTCCTACGAGCAGTACTTC	CASSYPDGSSYEQYF
TRBD1	TRBJ1-2	TRBV20-1	few	TGCAGTGCTAGCCAGGGGGAAGGCTACACCTTC	CSASQGEGYTF
NA	TRBJ2-3	TRBV20-1	many	TGCAGTGCTGGCCCTGGACACGCGGGACCGTCGGATACGCAGTATTTT	CSAGPGHAGPSDTQYF
NA	TRBJ1-2	TRBV7-9	few	TGTGCCAGCAGCCCACCGAGCGCTAGCTATGGCTACACCTTC	CASSPPSASYGYTF
TRBD2	TRBJ2-3	TRBV11-3	few	TGTGCCAGCAGCTTCGAGACTAGCTCAGATACGCAGTATTTT	CASSFETSSDTQYF
TRBD2	TRBJ2-1	TRBV28	NA	TGTGCCAGCAGTTCCCTAGCGGGGACCTACTACAATGAGCAGTTCTTC	CASSSLAGTYYNEQFF
NA	TRBJ2-1	TRBV20-1	many	TGCAGTGCTCAGGGGCGGATGGGCAATGAGCAGTTCTTC	CSAQGRMGNEQFF
NA	TRBJ2-7	TRBV5-1	many	TGCGCCAGCAGCCCTAGCCGGGCATTTTCCTACGAGCAGTACTTC	CASSPSRAFSYEQYF
NA	TRBJ1-5	TRBV19	few	TGTGCCACTTCTATCGTCGGGCAGGCGCTGACCCAGCATTTT	CATSIVGQALTQHF
NA	TRBJ1-4	TRBV20-1	NA	TGCAGTGCTAGAGATCTGGCGGGGGGACTGTTTTTT	CSARDLAGGLFF
TRBD1	TRBJ1-5	TRBV19	many	TGTGCCAGTAGTATACAGGGGGACCAGCCCCAGCATTTT	CASSIQGDQPQHF
NA	TRBJ2-2	TRBV12-3/TRBV12-4	NA	TGTGCCAGCAGCCCGGACTGGGCCGGGGAGCTGTTTTTT	CASSPDWAGELFF
NA	TRBJ2-7	TRBV20-1	few	TGCAGTGCTAGAGATCGCAGGGTCCGTGAGCAGTACTTC	CSARDRRVREQYF
NA	TRBJ2-1	TRBV4-2	many	TGTGCCAGCAGCCAAGGGCGGCCAGATGAGCAGTTCTTC	CASSQGRPDEQFF
TRBD1	TRBJ2-1	TRBV2	NA	TGTACCATCAGTCCGACAGGGGTGCACTTCCGGTACTACAATGAGCAGTTCTTC	CTISPTGVHFRYYNEQFF
NA	TRBJ1-1	TRBV29-1	many	TGCAGCGCCGGTGGGCTCGTAAACACTGAAGCTTTCTTT	CSAGGLVNTEAFF
NA	TRBJ2-1	TRBV12-3/TRBV12-4	few	TGTGCCAGTTCGCGAGGGGGTGATGAGCAGTTCTTC	CASSRGGDEQFF
NA	TRBJ1-5	TRBV7-9	many	TGTGCCAGCAGCGGAGGGCGGGACAATCAGCCCCAGCATTTT	CASSGGRDNQPQHF
NA	TRBJ1-1	TRBV15	many	TGTGCCACCAGCAGAGATCAAGGGACTTTAAGCCGTCCCACTGAAGCTTTCTTT	CATSRDQGTLSRPTEAFF
TRBD2	TRBJ2-1	TRBV20-1	once	TGCTGTGCTAGCGGGACTAGCGGGAGGGCCGGGGGTGAGCAGTTCTTC	CCASGTSGRAGGEQFF
NA	TRBJ1-5	TRBV10-3	many	TGTGCCATCAGTGAGGGGAATCAGCCCCAGCATTTT	CAISEGNQPQHF
NA	TRBJ1-1	TRBV3-1	NA	TGTGCCAGCAGCCACAGCGCCACTGAAGCTTTCTTT	CASSHSATEAFF
NA	TRBJ2-1	TRBV5-1	NA	TGCGCCAGCAGTCCGCAAGAGGCGGCCAACAATGAGCAGTTCTTC	CASSPQEAANNEQFF
NA	TRBJ1-5	TRBV20-1	many	TGCAGTGCTGCGGACACTTTAGGGGTGCCCCAGCATTTT	CSAADTLGVPQHF
TRBD1	TRBJ1-5	TRBV12-3/TRBV12-4	few	TGTGCCAGCAGCACAACAGGGGCGGGCCAGCCCCAGCATTTT	CASSTTGAGQPQHF
NA	TRBJ1-3	TRBV5-8	many	TGTGCCAGCAGTCCCTCGGGACTCGGCGTCACCATATATTTT	CASSPSGLGVTIYF
NA	TRBJ2-6	TRBV5-1	many	TGCGCCAGCATGCAAGTACTAGCTGGGGCCAACGTCCTGACTTTC	CASMQVLAGANVLTF
TRBD1	TRBJ2-3	TRBV6-5	many	TGTGCCAGCAATTTGGGACAGGGAGCGACAGATACGCAGTATTTT	CASNLGQGATDTQYF
TRBD1	TRBJ1-5	TRBV2	many	TGTGCCAGCACCCTCACAGGGGTACAGCCCCAGCATTTT	CASTLTGVQPQHF
TRBD1	TRBJ2-1	TRBV5-6	many	TGTGCCAGCAGCTTCGGACAGGTACTCGGCAATGAGCAGTTCTTC	CASSFGQVLGNEQFF
NA	TRBJ2-4	TRBV7-9	few	TGTGCCAGCAGCGCAGGGACGGAACTAGCCAAAAACATTCAGTACTTC	CASSAGTELAKNIQYF
NA	TRBJ1-3	TRBV3-1	few	TGTGCCAGCAGCCAAGATTTCAACACCATATATTTT	CASSQDFNTIYF